The 19 T cell receptor beta chains below were found in one sample sequenced in a study of cytomegalovirus exposure and HLA in healthy donors. Primers for the PCR totalled 60 Vbeta and 13 Jbeta. TCRdb keeps only in-frame clones here, not all; method: immunoSEQ multiplex PCR. Of 150,000 to 200,000 clones listed, 70% to 80% are singletons. Sequences were obtained from PBMCs. These receptors were obtained from a woman aged 40-49 years in good health and CMV-seronegative.

The chain carries TRBV7-8 and TRBJ1-1, with 9 nucleotides matching TRBD1. Trimming took 5 bases from V and 5 from J; bases not matched to a gene: 6. CDR3 length equals 14 residues. Germline V gene sequence: CDR1 SGHVS, CDR2 FQNEAQ. CDR3 in amino acids: CASSRTGVGTEAFF. The CDR3 nucleotides read TGTGCCAGCAGCCGGACAGGGGTCGGGACTGAAGCTTTCTTT.

The CDR3 loop reads CASSFAGLVREQYF. The CDR3 coding sequence is TGTGCCAGCAGCTTCGCGGGACTCGTGCGCGAGCAGTACTTC. V usage is TRBV7-9 and J usage is TRBJ2-7; D might be TRBD2 (6 bases). V was clipped by 3 bases and J by 6 bases, with 15 bases between them. Germline V gene data show CDR1 as SEHNR and CDR2 as FQNEAQ (reference sequence). This CDR3 is built from 14 residues.

V is TRBV5-1 and J is TRBJ2-1; TRBD1 matches at 7 bases. Per germline, CDR1 SGHRS and CDR2 YFSETQ. The CDR3 length is 15 residues. The trim removed 0 bases at V and 7 bases at J, leaving 7 bases unmatched. Here the CDR3 reads CASSLGGQRGNEQFF. The DNA of the CDR3 is TGCGCCAGCAGCTTGGGGGGACAGAGGGGGAATGAGCAGTTCTTC.

The chain recombines TRBV30 with TRBJ2-5; TRBD2 aligns across 7 bases. The junction had 9 bases not matched to a gene; V was cut back by 3 bases and J by 2 bases. This CDR3 contains 15 residues. The germline gives CDR1 GTSNPN, CDR2 SVGIG (reference sequence). The CDR3 loop reads CAWSRRSGVQETQYF. CDR3 nucleotide sequence: TGTGCCTGGAGCCGTCGAAGCGGGGTTCAAGAGACCCAGTACTTC.

CDR3 in amino acids: CASSESTIIEAFF. The DNA for the CDR3 is TGCGCCAGCAGTGAGTCGACAATTATCGAAGCTTTCTTT. This sequence joins TRBV10-2 and TRBJ1-1, with D unclear. The CDR3 is 13 amino acids. Germline V lookup: CDR1 WSHSY, CDR2 SAAADI. V lost 0 bases to trimming and J lost 8 bases, with 10 bases between them.

There are a few counts of this clone. This chain links TRBV5-8 with TRBJ2-2; D not certain. The V gene's germline CDR1 is SGHTS and CDR2 YDEGEE. This CDR3 comprises 13 residues. V lost 3 bases and J lost 5, with 8 bases in between. CDR3 region: CASSYGRTGELFF. As DNA, the CDR3 is TGTGCCAGCAGCTACGGTCGTACCGGGGAGCTGTTTTTT.

V usage is TRBV5-1 and J usage is TRBJ2-3; 9 positions agree with TRBD2. Germline V gene data show CDR1 as SGHRS and CDR2 as YFSETQ. CDR3 size: 14 residues. The J segment lost 8 bases and the V segment lost 4 bases, leaving 8 bases of the junction unmatched. In nucleotides, the CDR3 is TGCGCCAGCAGCGAACTAGCGGGTGATGGTACGCAGTATTTT. It specifies CASSELAGDGTQYF.

The chain couples TRBV11-3 to TRBJ2-1; 9 bases map to TRBD1. After removal of 5 bases from V and 7 bases from J, the junction contained 9 bases not matched to a gene. This CDR3 spans 15 amino acids. Germline CDR1 and CDR2: SGHNT and YENEEA. CDR3 coding DNA: TGTGCCAGCAGCACTCCGGGACAGGGAAGGAATGAGCAGTTCTTC. Protein sequence: CASSTPGQGRNEQFF.

The chain recombines TRBV7-9 with TRBJ1-5; D not resolved. CDR3 length: 14 amino acids. Trimming shortened V by 1 base and J by 4 bases, and 8 bases separated the two germline ends. Germline loops: CDR1 SEHNR, CDR2 FQNEAQ (reference sequence). CDR3 sequence (DNA): TGTGCCAGCAGCTTAGAGGGAGGGAATCAGCCCCAGCATTTT. It specifies CASSLEGGNQPQHF. Based on the CDR3 plus reference TRBV7-9 and TRBJ1-5, the full variable domain is DTGVSQNPRHKITKRGQNVTFRCDPISEHNRLYWYRQTLGQGPEFLTYFQNEAQLEKSRLLSDRFSAERPKGSFSTLEIQRTEQGDSAMYLCASSLEGGNQPQHFGDGTRLSIL.

A single count supports this clone. The chain has TRBV7-6 and TRBJ2-1; 7 bases agree with TRBD2. The CDR3 sequence is 16 residues long. Losses at the gene ends were 6 bases for V and 4 bases for J; bases not matched to a gene: 12. CDR1 and CDR2 from the germline V gene are SGHVS and FNYEAQ. The CDR3 DNA reads as TGTGCCAGCAGTCGCCGACCGAGCGGGGTTTACAATGAGCAGTTCTTC. It encodes CASSRRPSGVYNEQFF.

The chain couples TRBV6-5 to TRBJ2-2; D is undetermined. The CDR3 has 13 amino acids. Germline loops: CDR1 MNHEY, CDR2 SVGAGI. V was shortened by 6 bases and J by 4 bases, with 9 bases between the two germline ends. The CDR3 region is CASRTTPTGELFF. The CDR3 DNA follows: TGTGCCAGCAGAACGACACCCACCGGGGAGCTGTTTTTT.

The V call is TRBV6-1, the J call TRBJ2-7; the D is unclear. The CDR3 length is 17 residues. V lost 4 bases and J lost 3, with 22 bases in between. Germline CDR1 is MNHNS and CDR2 is SASEGT. CDR3 bases: TGTGCCAGCAGTGCGACGGATAGACCCCAACCTAGCTACGAGCAGTACTTC. As protein: CASSATDRPQPSYEQYF.

This clone was seen a handful of times. The chain recombines TRBV7-9 with TRBJ2-7, with D maybe TRBD2 (5 bases). Germline CDR1 and CDR2: SEHNR and FQNEAQ (reference sequence). Trimming cost V 10 bases and J 0 bases, with 19 bases left between them. This CDR3 contains 15 residues. This chain's CDR3 is CAIPRVVRFSYEQYF. CDR3 DNA: TGTGCCATCCCGAGGGTAGTGAGATTCTCCTACGAGCAGTACTTC. The whole variable domain, filled in from reference TRBV7-9 and TRBJ2-7, reads DTGVSQNPRHKITKRGQNVTFRCDPISEHNRLYWYRQTLGQGPEFLTYFQNEAQLEKSRLLSDRFSAERPKGSFSTLEIQRTEQGDSAMYLCAIPRVVRFSYEQYFGPGTRLTVT.

The V and J genes are TRBV5-1 and TRBJ2-5; possible D gene TRBD1, 5 bases. Germline CDR1 SGHRS, CDR2 YFSETQ. V gave up 6 bases and J gave up 2 bases, with 14 bases separating them. The CDR3 consists of 14 residues. The CDR3 protein is CASTKGQGQETQYF. The DNA of the CDR3 is TGCGCCAGCACCAAGGGGCAGGGACAAGAGACCCAGTACTTC.

V usage is TRBV6-5 and J usage is TRBJ2-3; 7 nucleotides agree with TRBD2. Germline V gives CDR1 MNHEY, CDR2 SVGAGI. The CDR3 runs 15 residues. V shed 7 bases, J shed 1 base, and the junction held 8 bases outside the gene matches. The CDR3 spells CASNTGRLGTDTQYF. CDR3 sequence (DNA): TGTGCCAGCAATACCGGGAGGCTGGGCACAGATACGCAGTATTTT.

The chain joins TRBV29-1 to TRBJ2-5; 8 positions agree with TRBD1. The CDR3 has 14 amino acids. J gave up 4 bases and V 5 bases, and 9 bases lay outside the gene matches. Germline V CDR1 and CDR2: SQVTM, ANQGSEA. Here the CDR3 reads CSVNAGGTGETQYF. CDR3 nucleotides: TGCAGCGTTAATGCAGGGGGCACGGGAGAGACCCAGTACTTC.

J is TRBJ2-3 and V is TRBV7-2, with 9 positions matching TRBD1. The CDR3 sequence is 15 residues long. The junction had 8 bases not matched to a gene; V was cut back by 4 bases and J by 6 bases. Germline CDR1 is SGHTA and CDR2 is FQGNSA. Here the CDR3 DNA reads TGTGCCAGCAGCTCCGGAGACAGGGGGAGGGATACGCAGTATTTT. This sequence encodes CASSSGDRGRDTQYF.

The V call is TRBV27, the J call TRBJ2-5; D call uncertain. CDR3 length: 13 amino acids. V shed 2 bases and J shed 6 bases, with 10 bases lying between them. CDR1 MNHEY and CDR2 SMNVEV come from the germline V gene (reference sequence). Here the CDR3 reads CASSLIAGKTQYF. The CDR3 coding sequence is TGTGCCAGCAGTTTAATTGCAGGAAAGACCCAGTACTTC.

The V and J genes are TRBV15 and TRBJ1-2, with 8 nucleotides matching TRBD1. V was clipped by 1 base and J by 8 bases; unmatched bases: 12. Germline lookup yields CDR1 LNHNV and CDR2 YYDKDF (reference sequence). This CDR3 has 16 amino acids. The CDR3 DNA reads as TGTGCCACCAGCAGAGGAAGCCAGGGGGCGCTTGGGGGCTACACCTTC. It codes for CATSRGSQGALGGYTF.